This TCR beta chain was retrieved from a study of blood T cell repertoires in COVID-19. Study overall: Donors in the United States, Italy and Spain gave samples during acute or convalescent COVID-19. The cDNA or gDNA used as material had been derived from T cells, B-cell-depleted T cells, or PBMCs.

Germline loops: CDR1 MDHEN, CDR2 SYDVKM. Trimming cost V 4 bases and J 7 bases, with 12 bases left between them. This CDR3 has 13 residues. Under the authors' procedure: Amplification from reference gene primers served as the basis for estimated nucleated cell counts. The repertoire was sequenced with immunoSEQ multiplex PCR; TCRdb's copy has only in-frame clones and lacks some. V and J calls and clone size are as listed in that table; D and trimming were resolved from the DNA. The sample includes some 80,000 clones, roughly nine tenths seen only once; the top ten take about 5%. This chain connects TRBV28 to TRBJ2-3; D call uncertain. The specimen sequenced was peripheral blood. The clonotype was recovered from a man aged 50-59 years with active or convalescent COVID-19. The CDR3 protein is CASSSSLVNTQYF. The DNA for the CDR3 is TGTGCCAGCAGTTCTTCCTTAGTAAATACGCAGTATTTT.